This T cell receptor beta chain stems from a study of blood T cell repertoires in COVID-19. The protocol was immunoSEQ multiplex PCR, while the TCRdb copy is restricted to in-frame clones and leaves out a portion. Of a few hundred thousand clones listed, about nine tenths are singletons. Germline-derived CDR1 and CDR2 are SGHRS and YFSETQ. Trimming removed 4 bases from V and 0 bases from J; junction bases left unmatched: 4. The length of the CDR3 is 16 residues. The receptor was isolated from a woman aged 30 to 39 with COVID-19, enrolled during active disease. V gene TRBV5-1 combines with J gene TRBJ1-6; 7 bases agree with TRBD1. Sequenced: peripheral blood. CDR3 nucleotide sequence: TGCGCCAGCAGCCCCAGACAGGGCTCCTATAATTCACCCCTCCACTTT. The encoded protein is CASSPRQGSYNSPLHF.